This paragraph covers one TCR beta chain sequence. Antigen unknown. Other DNA sequences of this sample code for an identical CDR3. Trimming left V 4 bases short and J 5 bases short, with 15 bases between. CDR1 SGHRS and CDR2 YFSETQ come from the germline V gene. The CDR3 length is 15 residues. Approximately 210 ng DNA, tens of thousands of T cell genomes, went into each sorted-subset replicate PCR. Produced via immunoSEQ multiplex PCR; TCRdb's table is partial and in-frame only. The sample yields a few million clones, just over 90% seen once. The source of the sample is a study of shared clonotypes between healthy human individuals. Notes on the study in general: Richness estimates generally favored naive over memory subsets.

The sequencing input was naive CD4+ T cells sorted from blood. Subset noted: CD45RA+ positively selected. The source of this sequence is a man between 18 and 35 years old in good health. This chain uses TRBV5-1 with TRBJ2-2; D may be TRBD2 (6 bases). The CDR3 spells CASSPGTGGTGELFF. As DNA, the CDR3 is TGCGCCAGCAGCCCCGGGACCGGAGGGACCGGGGAGCTGTTTTTT. Together with reference TRBV5-1 and TRBJ2-2, the CDR3 gives the full variable domain: KAGVTQTPRYLIKTRGQQVTLSCSPISGHRSVSWYQQTPGQGLQFLFEYFSETQRNKGNFPGRFSGRQFSNSRSEMNVSTLELGDSALYLCASSPGTGGTGELFFGEGSRLTVL.